The T cell receptor beta chain under discussion was sequenced for a study of T cells in Graves' hyperthyroidism and ophthalmopathy. General study findings and limits: Most clonotypes expanded in thyroid above 0.001 were likewise present in blood. With a median lead of about six months before onset, the model predicted ophthalmopathy. Ophthalmopathy cases were set apart from stable hyperthyroidism by a 13 V-J model.

Researchers took RNA transcripts and amplified the TCR beta CDR3 regions from them. The HTBI primer set was used in a first-round RT-PCR of the TCR CDR3. A single record per CDR3 protein comes from TCRdb applying MiXCR to the multiplex PCR reads. The data contain around 610,000 distinct CDR3 sequences, roughly 14% of them seen just once; the ten biggest clones take up about 4%. Germline V gives CDR1 DFQATT, CDR2 SNEGSKA (reference sequence). This CDR3 comprises 14 residues. V shed 2 bases and J 7 bases; nucleotides not matched to a gene: 8. Diagnostic decisions used clinical symptoms, serum thyroxine and TRAb, thyroid ultrasound and orbital computed tomography. In this sample, this clonotype turned up many times. Its target is not known.

This TCR derives from a woman in her 40s with Graves' ophthalmopathy. Sequenced: blood. The chain joins TRBV20-1 to TRBJ2-7, with 10 positions matching TRBD1. The CDR3 protein is CSARTTTGGSEQYF. In nucleotides, the CDR3 is TGCAGTGCTAGAACAACGACAGGGGGCAGTGAGCAGTACTTC.